This T cell receptor beta chain was captured in a study of tumor-infiltrating lymphocytes in primary liver carcinoma. Overall study: The study included patients who were men and women aged 30 to 69 years. Study-level findings and limits: Blood trailed tumors significantly in top-250-clone fraction (p = 0.039).

TCR beta cDNA was made from around 520 ng total RNA with a constant-region primer. Generation of the TCR beta libraries relied on three nested multiplex PCR rounds using slightly modified ARM-PCR. The first two PCR rounds used TRBV1-TRBV30 primers with a Cbeta primer, 9 to 10 cycles each. One entry per CDR3 protein results from TCRdb running MiXCR on the multiplex PCR reads. The sample holds about 120,000 distinct CDR3 sequences, 50% to 70% seen once. The roughly 19-33 mg bulk tissue piece was not sorted before simultaneous RNA and DNA extraction. Primary liver carcinoma, confirmed by histopathology, was surgically resected. The sampling covered five separate regions of each tumor. This clonotype occurred a few times. The antigen is undetermined. V was pared by 4 bases and J by 3 bases, with 10 bases between. Germline CDR1 reads MDHEN; CDR2 reads SYDVKM. This CDR3 comprises 14 residues.

V and J are TRBV28 and TRBJ2-4; D tentatively fits TRBD1 or TRBD2 (5 bases each). The origin of this receptor is a woman aged 60 to 75 with primary liver carcinoma and hepatitis B virus infection. The sample consisted of liver tumor tissue from sampling region 1. The subset denotes: tumor region T1, superior pole. This CDR3 reads CASSSRDGKNIQYF. CDR3 DNA: TGTGCCAGCAGTTCCAGGGACGGCAAAAACATTCAGTACTTC. Filled out from reference TRBV28 and TRBJ2-4, the complete variable domain reads DVKVTQSSRYLVKRTGEKVFLECVQDMDHENMFWYRQDPGLGLRLIYFSYDVKMKEKGDIPEGYSVSREKKERFSLILESASTNQTSMYLCASSSRDGKNIQYFGAGTRLSVL.